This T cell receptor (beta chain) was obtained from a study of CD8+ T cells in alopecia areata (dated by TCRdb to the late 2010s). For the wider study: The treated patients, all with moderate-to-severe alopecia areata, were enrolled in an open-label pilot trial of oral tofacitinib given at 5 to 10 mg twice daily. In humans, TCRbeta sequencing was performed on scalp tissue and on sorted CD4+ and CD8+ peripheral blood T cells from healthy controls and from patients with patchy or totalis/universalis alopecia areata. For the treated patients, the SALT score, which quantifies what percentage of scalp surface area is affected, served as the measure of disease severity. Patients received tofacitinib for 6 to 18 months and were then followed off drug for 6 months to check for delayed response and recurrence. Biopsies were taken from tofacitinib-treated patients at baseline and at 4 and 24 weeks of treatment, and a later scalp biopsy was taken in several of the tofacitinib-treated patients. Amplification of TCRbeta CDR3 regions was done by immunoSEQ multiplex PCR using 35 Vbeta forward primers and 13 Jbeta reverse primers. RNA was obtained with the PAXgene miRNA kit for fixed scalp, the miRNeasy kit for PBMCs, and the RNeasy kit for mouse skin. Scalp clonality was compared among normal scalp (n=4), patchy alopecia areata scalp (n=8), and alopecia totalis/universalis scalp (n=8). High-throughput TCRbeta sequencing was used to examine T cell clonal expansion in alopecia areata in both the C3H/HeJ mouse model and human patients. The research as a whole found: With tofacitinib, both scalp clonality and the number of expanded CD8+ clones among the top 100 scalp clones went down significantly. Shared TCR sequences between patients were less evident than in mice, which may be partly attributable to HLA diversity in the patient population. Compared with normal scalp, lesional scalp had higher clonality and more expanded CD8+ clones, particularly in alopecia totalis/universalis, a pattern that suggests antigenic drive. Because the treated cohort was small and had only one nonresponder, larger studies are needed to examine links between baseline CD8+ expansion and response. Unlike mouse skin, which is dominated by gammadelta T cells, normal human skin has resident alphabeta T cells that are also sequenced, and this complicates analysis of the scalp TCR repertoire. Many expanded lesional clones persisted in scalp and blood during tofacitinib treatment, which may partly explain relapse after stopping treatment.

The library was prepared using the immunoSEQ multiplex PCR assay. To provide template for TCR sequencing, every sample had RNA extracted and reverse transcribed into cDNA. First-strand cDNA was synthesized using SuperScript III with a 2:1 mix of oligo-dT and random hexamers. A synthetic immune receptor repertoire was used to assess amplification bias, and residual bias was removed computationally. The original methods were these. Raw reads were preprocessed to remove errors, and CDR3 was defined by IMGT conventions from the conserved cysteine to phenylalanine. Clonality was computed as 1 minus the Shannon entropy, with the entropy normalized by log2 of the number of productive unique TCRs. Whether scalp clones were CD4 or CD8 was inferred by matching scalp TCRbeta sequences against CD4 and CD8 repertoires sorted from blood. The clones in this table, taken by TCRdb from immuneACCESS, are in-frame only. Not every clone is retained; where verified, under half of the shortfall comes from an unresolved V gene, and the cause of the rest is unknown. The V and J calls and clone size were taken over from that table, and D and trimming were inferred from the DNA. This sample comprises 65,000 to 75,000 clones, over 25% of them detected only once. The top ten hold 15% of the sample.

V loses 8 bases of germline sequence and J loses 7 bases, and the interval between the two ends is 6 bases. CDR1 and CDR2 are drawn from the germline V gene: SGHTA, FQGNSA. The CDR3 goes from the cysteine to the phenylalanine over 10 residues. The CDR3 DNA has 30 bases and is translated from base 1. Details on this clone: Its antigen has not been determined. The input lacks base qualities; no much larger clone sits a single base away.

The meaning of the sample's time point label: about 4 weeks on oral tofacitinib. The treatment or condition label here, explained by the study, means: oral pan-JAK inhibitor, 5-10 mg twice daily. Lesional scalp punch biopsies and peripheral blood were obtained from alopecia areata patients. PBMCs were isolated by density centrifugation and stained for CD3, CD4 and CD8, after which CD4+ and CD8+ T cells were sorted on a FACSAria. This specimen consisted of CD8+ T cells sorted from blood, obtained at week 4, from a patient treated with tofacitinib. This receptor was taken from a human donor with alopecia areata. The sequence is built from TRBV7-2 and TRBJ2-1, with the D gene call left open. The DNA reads TGTGCCAGCCTCGGGAATGAGCAGTTCTTC. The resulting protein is CASLGNEQFF.